This is a list of T cell receptor beta chains from one sample in a study of cytomegalovirus exposure and HLA in healthy donors. Data came from immunoSEQ multiplex PCR; TCRdb stores just in-frame clones and leaves some out. The sample lists 150,000 to 180,000 clones, about 70% occurring once. Source material: PBMCs. The receptors come from a man between 18 and 35 years old in good health and CMV-seronegative. CDR3s include the opening cysteine and the closing phenylalanine or tryptophan. D genes are given only for firm matches. The listing skips clone size in some rows; elsewhere it reads once, few, many or a size class.

v_call	clone_size	cdr3_length	d_call	j_call	cdr3_nt	cdr3_aa
TRBV5-1	.	15	TRBD1	TRBJ2-5	TGCGCCAGCAGCCTACCGGGACAGGGAAGCGAGACCCAGTACTTC	CASSLPGQGSETQYF
TRBV5-6	.	13	.	TRBJ1-1	TGTGCCAGCAGCAACCGCTTCAGGGGAGAAGCTTTCTTT	CASSNRFRGEAFF
TRBV29-1	few	17	.	TRBJ2-6	TGCAGCGTTGAAGGTCGGACAGACCTCTCTGGGGCCAACGGCCTGACTTTC	CSVEGRTDLSGANGLTF
TRBV4-1	.	13	TRBD2	TRBJ2-1	TGCGCCAGCAGCCGGATTAGCGGGGGTGAGCAGTTCTTC	CASSRISGGEQFF
TRBV6-1	few	17	TRBD1	TRBJ1-5	TGTGCCAGCAGTGCCGGGACAGGGGGACATAGCAATCAGCCCCAGCATTTT	CASSAGTGGHSNQPQHF
TRBV11-1	few	17	TRBD1	TRBJ1-1	TGTGCCAGCACCGAACCGGACAGGGGGCGGCGAGACACTGAAGCTTTCTTT	CASTEPDRGRRDTEAFF
TRBV11-3	.	12	.	TRBJ2-2	TGTGCCAGCAGCTTGAGCACCGGGGAGCTGTTTTTT	CASSLSTGELFF
TRBV7-9	.	16	TRBD1	TRBJ2-3	TGTGCCAGCAGCTTGACCCCGGGACAGAGGCCAGATACGCAGTATTTT	CASSLTPGQRPDTQYF
TRBV27	.	15	TRBD1	TRBJ1-2	TGTGCCAGCAGTTTGGGAAGGGGGCTCAACTATGGCTACACCTTC	CASSLGRGLNYGYTF
TRBV6-1	.	16	.	TRBJ1-2	TGTGCCAGCAGTGACGGAGGGAGAACTCCCATCGATGGCTACACCTTC	CASSDGGRTPIDGYTF
TRBV4-1	.	15	TRBD1	TRBJ2-5	TGCGCCAGCAGCCAAGATACAGGGGGCGGCCAGACCCAGTACTTC	CASSQDTGGGQTQYF
TRBV4-1	.	16	.	TRBJ2-2	TGCGCCAGCAGCCAAGTCGTCGCAGGGCTCACCGGGGAGCTGTTTTTT	CASSQVVAGLTGELFF
TRBV7-9	once	15	TRBD1	TRBJ1-1	TGTGCCAGCAGCCCGTGGACAGGGGACAACACTGAAGCTTTCTTT	CASSPWTGDNTEAFF
TRBV27	.	14	TRBD2	TRBJ2-3	TGTGCCAGCAGTTTCGGGGGGGGCACAGATACGCAGTATTTT	CASSFGGGTDTQYF
TRBV11-2	.	14	.	TRBJ1-2	TGTGCCAGCAGCTTAGGGGGCTCGGGCTATGGCTACACCTTC	CASSLGGSGYGYTF
TRBV6-1	.	14	.	TRBJ1-5	TGTGCCAGCAGTGTCAAACAGGGCAATCAGCCCCAGCATTTT	CASSVKQGNQPQHF
TRBV7-9	few	14	.	TRBJ2-7	TGTGCCAGCAGCCCCGGAGGAGGGGTTTACGAGCAGTACTTC	CASSPGGGVYEQYF
TRBV6-1	once	14	TRBD2	TRBJ2-7	TGTGCCAGCAGTGGGCCGGTTGGGGGGGAAGGGCAGTACTTC	CASSGPVGGEGQYF
TRBV19	.	13	TRBD2	TRBJ2-7	TGTGCCAGTAGTGGTAACATAGCGGGGGAGCAGTACTTC	CASSGNIAGEQYF
TRBV18	.	16	.	TRBJ1-4	TGTGCCAGCTCACCCCTCCCGGGGGTTAGTAATGAAAAACTGTTTTTT	CASSPLPGVSNEKLFF
TRBV6-1	.	15	.	TRBJ1-2	TGTGCCAGCAGTTCCCTCGGGCAGGGTGGCTTTGGCTACACCTTC	CASSSLGQGGFGYTF
TRBV5-5	.	16	.	TRBJ2-3	TGTGCCAGCAGCTTGCCCACAGCCTCAAGCACAGATACGCAGTATTTT	CASSLPTASSTDTQYF
TRBV2	.	13	.	TRBJ2-2	TGTGCCAGCCGGGAATTTAACACCGGGGAGCTGTTTTTT	CASREFNTGELFF
TRBV28	few	14	.	TRBJ1-1	TGTGCCAGCAGTTTCGTCAGGGTGAGAACTGAAGCTTTCTTT	CASSFVRVRTEAFF
TRBV27	.	13	.	TRBJ1-2	TGTGCCAGCAGTTTCGGGTGGAACTATGGCTACACCTTC	CASSFGWNYGYTF
TRBV30	few	15	TRBD1	TRBJ2-6	TGTGCCTGGGGACAGGGGGCTTCTGGGGCCAACGGCCTGACTTTC	CAWGQGASGANGLTF
TRBV18	once	14	.	TRBJ1-1	TGTGCCAGCTCACAGACAGGATTGGACACTGAAGCTTTCTTT	CASSQTGLDTEAFF
TRBV7-9	.	16	TRBD1	TRBJ1-1	TGTGCCAGCAGCCACGAGCAGGGGGCGGGGGACACTGAAGCTTTCTTT	CASSHEQGAGDTEAFF
TRBV28	.	14	.	TRBJ2-3	TGTGCCAGCAGTTTTAGGGGAAGCACAGATACGCAGTATTTT	CASSFRGSTDTQYF
TRBV5-6	.	14	.	TRBJ2-3	TGTGCCAGCAGCTTGACGTCAGGGTCAGATACGCAGTATTTT	CASSLTSGSDTQYF
TRBV2	.	11	.	TRBJ1-1	TGTGCCAGCAGTGAAAGGGGGTCCGCTTTCTTT	CASSERGSAFF
TRBV5-1	.	14	TRBD1	TRBJ1-1	TGCGCCAGCAGGAACACAGGGGTCGGTTCTGAAGCTTTCTTT	CASRNTGVGSEAFF
TRBV6-5	.	15	.	TRBJ1-1	TGTGCCAGCAGTTCCACGACAGCCCCAAGAAATGAAGCTTTCTTT	CASSSTTAPRNEAFF
TRBV5-1	few	14	TRBD1	TRBJ1-1	TGCGCCAGCAGCTTGGACAGGGGCAACACTGAAGCTTTCTTT	CASSLDRGNTEAFF
TRBV7-8	.	15	.	TRBJ1-5	TGTGCCAGCAGCCTCAGGGAAACGGACAATCAGCCCCAGCATTTT	CASSLRETDNQPQHF
TRBV4-2	.	15	.	TRBJ1-3	TGTGCCAGCAGCCAAGACAGATTCTCTGGAAACACCATATATTTT	CASSQDRFSGNTIYF
TRBV9	.	16	TRBD1	TRBJ2-7	TGTGCCAGCAGCGTAGATCCTCGGGACAGCTCCTACGAGCAGTACTTC	CASSVDPRDSSYEQYF
TRBV27	.	14	.	TRBJ1-1	TGTGCCAGCAGCTCCGGACTGAGGAACACTGAAGCTTTCTTT	CASSSGLRNTEAFF